This is a list of T cell receptor beta chains from one sample in a study of blood T cell repertoires in COVID-19. TCRdb's table, derived via immunoSEQ multiplex PCR, lists solely in-frame clones and lacks some. This sample yields roughly 52,000 clones, of which about 91% are seen a single time; 3.6% belongs to the top ten. Sequencing was carried out using peripheral blood. These receptors were taken from a man between 35 and 55 years old with COVID-19, enrolled during active disease. The CDR3 runs from the conserved cysteine through the conserved F or W. D genes are given only for firm matches. Clone size is given for some rows only: seen once, a few or many times, or a class if the clone is expanded.

J gene: TRBJ2-1
V gene: TRBV5-1
clone size: NA
D gene: TRBD1
CDR3 protein: CASSDRDRTVTNEQFF
CDR3 DNA: TGCGCCAGCAGCGACCGGGACAGGACGGTTACCAATGAGCAGTTCTTC

J gene: TRBJ1-2
V gene: TRBV2
clone size: NA
D gene: NA
CDR3 protein: CASSEGGRVSYGYTF
CDR3 DNA: TGTGCCAGCAGTGAAGGGGGGCGGGTTAGCTATGGCTACACCTTC

J gene: TRBJ1-6
V gene: TRBV24-1
clone size: NA
D gene: TRBD1
CDR3 protein: CATSDKDRPNTVSPLHF
CDR3 DNA: TGTGCCACCAGTGACAAGGACAGGCCCAACACAGTTTCACCCCTCCACTTT

J gene: TRBJ1-3
V gene: TRBV19
clone size: NA
D gene: NA
CDR3 protein: CAAYGPASSGNTIYF
CDR3 DNA: TGTGCCGCTTATGGTCCTGCGAGCTCTGGAAACACCATATATTTT

J gene: TRBJ2-2
V gene: TRBV12-3/TRBV12-4
clone size: few
D gene: NA
CDR3 protein: CASSLDGFGELFF
CDR3 DNA: TGTGCCAGCAGTTTAGACGGGTTCGGGGAGCTGTTTTTT

J gene: TRBJ2-1
V gene: TRBV14
clone size: few
D gene: TRBD2
CDR3 protein: CASSQRWTSGPPEYNEQFF
CDR3 DNA: TGTGCCAGCAGCCAACGCTGGACTAGCGGGCCACCCGAATACAATGAGCAGTTCTTC

J gene: TRBJ2-7
V gene: TRBV11-2
clone size: NA
D gene: TRBD2
CDR3 protein: CASSLGSSGGAVEQYF
CDR3 DNA: TGTGCCAGCAGCTTAGGATCCAGCGGGGGGGCCGTAGAGCAGTACTTC

J gene: TRBJ1-4
V gene: TRBV5-1
clone size: NA
D gene: TRBD1
CDR3 protein: CASSPGQGRTNEKLFF
CDR3 DNA: TGCGCCAGCAGCCCCGGACAGGGCAGAACTAATGAAAAACTGTTTTTT

J gene: TRBJ1-2
V gene: TRBV5-1
clone size: NA
D gene: NA
CDR3 protein: CASSSSGYGYTF
CDR3 DNA: TGCGCCAGCAGCTCGTCGGGGTATGGCTACACCTTC

J gene: TRBJ2-3
V gene: TRBV11-3
clone size: NA
D gene: TRBD2
CDR3 protein: CASSPGRDTQYF
CDR3 DNA: TGTGCCAGCAGCCCCGGGAGGGATACGCAGTATTTT

J gene: TRBJ2-2
V gene: TRBV25-1
clone size: NA
D gene: NA
CDR3 protein: CASSEIPGTGELFF
CDR3 DNA: TGTGCCAGCAGTGAAATACCCGGCACCGGGGAGCTGTTTTTT

J gene: TRBJ2-3
V gene: TRBV6-6
clone size: NA
D gene: TRBD1
CDR3 protein: CASSQTGLTDTQYF
CDR3 DNA: TGTGCCAGCAGTCAGACAGGGTTAACAGATACGCAGTATTTT

J gene: TRBJ1-3
V gene: TRBV7-8
clone size: NA
D gene: NA
CDR3 protein: CASSLAGRVGNTIYF
CDR3 DNA: TGTGCCAGCAGCTTAGCAGGGAGGGTAGGAAACACCATATATTTT

J gene: TRBJ1-3
V gene: TRBV9
clone size: NA
D gene: NA
CDR3 protein: CASSPRRENTGNTIYF
CDR3 DNA: TGTGCCAGCAGCCCCAGGAGGGAGAACACTGGAAACACCATATATTTT

J gene: TRBJ1-4
V gene: TRBV27
clone size: NA
D gene: NA
CDR3 protein: CASSLRATNEKLFF
CDR3 DNA: TGTGCCAGCAGTTTACGAGCAACTAATGAAAAACTGTTTTTT

J gene: TRBJ2-5
V gene: TRBV11-2
clone size: NA
D gene: NA
CDR3 protein: CASSLPRAETQYF
CDR3 DNA: TGTGCCAGCAGCCTCCCCAGGGCGGAGACCCAGTACTTC

J gene: TRBJ1-2
V gene: TRBV3-1/TRBV3-2
clone size: NA
D gene: NA
CDR3 protein: CASRIQGMDYGYTF
CDR3 DNA: TGTGCCAGCAGAATACAGGGTATGGACTATGGCTACACCTTC

J gene: TRBJ2-5
V gene: TRBV9
clone size: NA
D gene: TRBD1
CDR3 protein: CASSGQGSGETQYF
CDR3 DNA: TGTGCCAGCAGCGGACAGGGGAGTGGAGAGACCCAGTACTTC

J gene: TRBJ2-6
V gene: TRBV9
clone size: medium-sized
D gene: NA
CDR3 protein: CASSEWGDGANVLTF
CDR3 DNA: TGTGCCAGCAGCGAATGGGGAGACGGGGCCAACGTCCTGACTTTC

J gene: TRBJ2-7
V gene: TRBV19
clone size: NA
D gene: TRBD1
CDR3 protein: CASSTATGLGYEQYF
CDR3 DNA: TGTGCCAGTAGTACCGCGACAGGGTTGGGCTACGAGCAGTACTTC

J gene: TRBJ2-1
V gene: TRBV5-1
clone size: NA
D gene: NA
CDR3 protein: CASSLVAYLGNEQFF
CDR3 DNA: TGCGCCAGCAGCTTGGTAGCGTACCTCGGCAATGAGCAGTTCTTC

J gene: TRBJ2-5
V gene: TRBV5-6
clone size: NA
D gene: NA
CDR3 protein: CASSEQGTQETQYF
CDR3 DNA: TGTGCCAGCAGCGAACAGGGTACTCAAGAGACCCAGTACTTC

J gene: TRBJ2-5
V gene: TRBV7-3
clone size: NA
D gene: NA
CDR3 protein: CASSLSPGQETQYF
CDR3 DNA: TGTGCCAGCAGCTTATCACCAGGACAAGAGACCCAGTACTTC

J gene: TRBJ1-1
V gene: TRBV10-3
clone size: NA
D gene: NA
CDR3 protein: CATLPTGNTEAFF
CDR3 DNA: TGTGCCACATTACCGACAGGGAACACTGAAGCTTTCTTT

J gene: TRBJ1-1
V gene: TRBV2
clone size: NA
D gene: NA
CDR3 protein: CASGPTENTEAFF
CDR3 DNA: TGTGCCAGCGGGCCGACGGAGAACACTGAAGCTTTCTTT

J gene: TRBJ2-1
V gene: TRBV18
clone size: NA
D gene: NA
CDR3 protein: CASSPAGMENEQFF
CDR3 DNA: TGTGCCAGCTCACCGGCAGGGATGGAAAATGAGCAGTTCTTC

J gene: TRBJ1-5
V gene: TRBV28
clone size: NA
D gene: TRBD1
CDR3 protein: CASSDRVISNQPQHF
CDR3 DNA: TGTGCCAGCAGCGACAGGGTGATCAGCAATCAGCCCCAGCATTTT

J gene: TRBJ1-2
V gene: TRBV3-1/TRBV3-2
clone size: few
D gene: NA
CDR3 protein: CASSSRNYGYTF
CDR3 DNA: TGTGCCAGCAGCTCCCGTAACTATGGCTACACCTTC

J gene: TRBJ2-1
V gene: TRBV5-4
clone size: few
D gene: TRBD1
CDR3 protein: CASSSTGEGYNEQFF
CDR3 DNA: TGTGCCAGCAGCTCCACAGGGGAAGGGTACAATGAGCAGTTCTTC

J gene: TRBJ2-2
V gene: TRBV2
clone size: NA
D gene: TRBD1
CDR3 protein: CASRRGQGGTGELFF
CDR3 DNA: TGTGCCAGCAGGAGGGGACAGGGAGGGACCGGGGAGCTGTTTTTT

J gene: TRBJ2-7
V gene: TRBV10-3
clone size: NA
D gene: NA
CDR3 protein: CAISDIGYEQYF
CDR3 DNA: TGTGCCATCAGTGATATCGGCTACGAGCAGTACTTC

J gene: TRBJ2-3
V gene: TRBV2
clone size: NA
D gene: TRBD1
CDR3 protein: CASSPGTGAVGTDTQYF
CDR3 DNA: TGTGCCAGCAGTCCCGGGACAGGGGCCGTGGGGACAGATACGCAGTATTTT

J gene: TRBJ1-2
V gene: TRBV21-1
clone size: once
D gene: NA
CDR3 protein: CASSKGNSPGPGDGYTF
CDR3 DNA: TGTGCCAGCAGCAAAGGTAATTCCCCGGGCCCGGGGGATGGCTACACCTTC

J gene: TRBJ1-2
V gene: TRBV10-2
clone size: once
D gene: NA
CDR3 protein: CATAPETGIGYGYTF
CDR3 DNA: TGCGCCACCGCGCCCGAGACAGGAATTGGCTATGGCTACACCTTC

J gene: TRBJ1-3
V gene: TRBV15
clone size: NA
D gene: NA
CDR3 protein: CATSHGGRGSISGNTIYF
CDR3 DNA: TGTGCCACCAGCCATGGTGGGAGAGGATCGATTTCTGGAAACACCATATATTTT

J gene: TRBJ2-3
V gene: TRBV19
clone size: few
D gene: NA
CDR3 protein: CASSIGSISTDTQYF
CDR3 DNA: TGTGCCAGTAGTATCGGGAGCATTAGCACAGATACGCAGTATTTT

J gene: TRBJ2-7
V gene: TRBV4-2
clone size: NA
D gene: TRBD1
CDR3 protein: CASSQIGGTGTSYEQYF
CDR3 DNA: TGTGCCAGCAGCCAGATCGGGGGGACAGGGACGTCCTACGAGCAGTACTTC

J gene: TRBJ2-1
V gene: TRBV2
clone size: NA
D gene: TRBD2
CDR3 protein: CASTPGTRAYNEQFF
CDR3 DNA: TGTGCCAGCACCCCCGGGACTAGAGCCTACAATGAGCAGTTCTTC

J gene: TRBJ1-1
V gene: TRBV28
clone size: NA
D gene: NA
CDR3 protein: CASSYGFRAAGENTEAFF
CDR3 DNA: TGTGCCAGCAGTTATGGATTCAGGGCCGCGGGGGAGAACACTGAAGCTTTCTTT

J gene: TRBJ1-6
V gene: TRBV7-2
clone size: NA
D gene: NA
CDR3 protein: CASSTTWYNSPLHF
CDR3 DNA: TGTGCCAGCAGTACGACATGGTATAATTCACCCCTCCACTTT

J gene: TRBJ1-1
V gene: TRBV10-1
clone size: NA
D gene: NA
CDR3 protein: CASSENNLRSAFF
CDR3 DNA: TGCGCCAGCAGTGAGAACAATTTAAGAAGTGCTTTCTTT

J gene: TRBJ2-7
V gene: TRBV5-4
clone size: NA
D gene: TRBD2
CDR3 protein: CASSPRGSGSPYEQYF
CDR3 DNA: TGTGCCAGCAGCCCGAGGGGTAGCGGGAGCCCCTACGAGCAGTACTTC

J gene: TRBJ2-2
V gene: TRBV19
clone size: NA
D gene: TRBD1
CDR3 protein: CASTPGGAPGELFF
CDR3 DNA: TGTGCCAGTACCCCAGGGGGCGCTCCCGGGGAGCTGTTTTTT

J gene: TRBJ2-7
V gene: TRBV11-2
clone size: NA
D gene: NA
CDR3 protein: CASSLGEGDYEQYF
CDR3 DNA: TGTGCCAGCAGCTTAGGGGAGGGGGACTACGAGCAGTACTTC

J gene: TRBJ2-2
V gene: TRBV7-3
clone size: once
D gene: NA
CDR3 protein: CASSLALPGGTGELFF
CDR3 DNA: TGTGCCAGCAGCTTAGCTCTCCCCGGGGGCACCGGGGAGCTGTTTTTT

J gene: TRBJ1-1
V gene: TRBV10-3
clone size: once
D gene: NA
CDR3 protein: CAIKPDGGGYTEAFF
CDR3 DNA: TGTGCCATCAAACCGGACGGGGGTGGGTACACTGAAGCTTTCTTT

J gene: TRBJ1-5
V gene: TRBV28
clone size: once
D gene: TRBD1
CDR3 protein: CASSSNGQGSQPQHF
CDR3 DNA: TGTGCCAGCAGTTCTAACGGACAGGGCTCTCAGCCCCAGCATTTT

J gene: TRBJ2-5
V gene: TRBV30
clone size: once
D gene: NA
CDR3 protein: CAWSRQPGETQYF
CDR3 DNA: TGTGCCTGGAGTAGACAGCCAGGGGAGACCCAGTACTTC

J gene: TRBJ2-1
V gene: TRBV10-1
clone size: once
D gene: TRBD2
CDR3 protein: CASSDPTSGRANEQFF
CDR3 DNA: TGCGCCAGCAGTGACCCTACTAGCGGGAGGGCCAATGAGCAGTTCTTC

J gene: TRBJ1-1
V gene: TRBV28
clone size: NA
D gene: TRBD1
CDR3 protein: CASSPNRGSVNTEAFF
CDR3 DNA: TGTGCCAGCAGTCCCAACAGGGGGTCCGTGAACACTGAAGCTTTCTTT

J gene: TRBJ2-3
V gene: TRBV5-1
clone size: NA
D gene: TRBD2
CDR3 protein: CASSLARTSGKSTDTQYF
CDR3 DNA: TGCGCCAGCAGCTTGGCCAGGACTAGCGGGAAAAGCACAGATACGCAGTATTTT

J gene: TRBJ1-4
V gene: TRBV29-1
clone size: NA
D gene: TRBD1
CDR3 protein: CSVRGTGAWEKLFF
CDR3 DNA: TGCAGCGTTAGGGGGACAGGGGCGTGGGAAAAACTGTTTTTT

J gene: TRBJ2-7
V gene: TRBV14
clone size: NA
D gene: TRBD2
CDR3 protein: CASSQGLPGGSNHEQYF
CDR3 DNA: TGTGCCAGCAGCCAAGGGCTCCCGGGGGGGAGCAACCACGAGCAGTACTTC